This T cell receptor (beta chain) was retrieved from a study of control samples from healthy donors and cancer patients. Sequencing used immunoSEQ multiplex PCR; TCRdb keeps in-frame clones, though not all of them. Here the sample spans more than 95,000 clones, around 94% being singletons. The TCR originated in a man aged 80 or over with head and neck cancer. Sample: PBMCs.

This CDR3 reads CASSPSGTGYLPQHF. DNA for the CDR3: TGTGCCAGCAGTCCTTCCGGGACAGGGTATTTACCCCAGCATTTT. The rearrangement links TRBV27 to TRBJ1-5, with 9 bases matching TRBD1. The germline gives CDR1 MNHEY, CDR2 SMNVEV (reference sequence). V shed 5 bases and J 10 bases; nucleotides not matched to a gene: 12. This CDR3 is 15 amino acids long.